This T cell receptor (beta chain) was documented in a study of PD-L1 blockade in urothelial cancer. Sequenced by immunoSEQ multiplex PCR; TCRdb stores in-frame clones only, minus some. Of around 19,000 clones listed, about 80% are singletons. This CDR3 comprises 16 residues. The germline V gene encodes CDR1 SQVTM and CDR2 ANQGSEA. With 5 bases clipped from V and 4 bases from J, the junction kept 14 bases outside the gene matches. Time point here: peripheral blood 6 weeks after treatment start. Anywhere from 1 to 8 samples came from each patient, spanning pretreatment and on-treatment. The receptor was isolated from a man aged 50 to 60 with urothelial cancer. Sequencing was performed on PBMCs, taken around atezolizumab (anti-PD-L1) treatment. The chain couples TRBV29-1 to TRBJ1-2; 9 bases line up with TRBD1. CDR3 DNA: TGCAGCGTTCCCCAGACAGGGGGTCCCCAATCCTATGGCTACACCTTC. This encodes CSVPQTGGPQSYGYTF.